These 32 T cell receptor beta chains came from one sample sequenced in a study of blood T cell repertoires in COVID-19. The assay was immunoSEQ multiplex PCR, and TCRdb's table has in-frame clones only and misses some. The table has some 370,000 clones, 83% seen once. The sample comprised PBMCs or T cells enriched from blood (not recorded which). The source of these receptors is a woman in her 50s who had recovered from COVID-19.

The chain couples TRBV4-2 to TRBJ2-7, with D hard to call. The germline V gene has CDR1 LGHNA and CDR2 YNFKEQ. The CDR3 is 14 amino acids. The ends were cut back, 0 bases at V and 3 bases at J, with 9 bases in the middle. As DNA, the CDR3 is TGTGCCAGCAGCCAAGATATATCGGTCTACGAGCAGTACTTC. Translating it yields CASSQDISVYEQYF.

The genes are TRBV30 and TRBJ1-5, with a tentative D call TRBD1 (5 bases). V was pared by 2 bases and J by 6 bases, with 14 bases between. The V gene's germline CDR1 is GTSNPN and CDR2 SVGIG (reference sequence). This CDR3 comprises 14 residues. CDR3 DNA: TGTGCCTGGAGTTCGGGGGATGGGGGTCAGCCCCAGCATTTT. Translated: CAWSSGDGGQPQHF.

The chain links TRBV10-3 to TRBJ1-1; no reliable D call. The germline V gene has CDR1 ENHRY and CDR2 SYGVKD. V lost 9 bases to trimming and J lost 4 bases, with 12 bases between them. The CDR3 length is 12 residues. The CDR3, as DNA: TGTGCCATGAGCTCCCGAGGCACTGAAGCTTTCTTT. It specifies CAMSSRGTEAFF.

The chain links TRBV6-5 to TRBJ1-2; D is unclear. CDR1 and CDR2 (germline): MNHEY, SVGAGI. The CDR3 sequence is 15 residues long. Trimming shortened V by 6 bases and J by 0 bases, and 14 bases separated the two germline ends. CDR3: CASSPSLYTNYGYTF. Written as DNA, the CDR3 is TGTGCCAGCAGCCCATCACTGTATACTAACTATGGCTACACCTTC.

This clone was recorded a few times. The V gene is TRBV4-1, the J gene TRBJ1-2; TRBD1 matches at 7 bases. The germline V gene has CDR1 MGHRA and CDR2 YSYEKL. There are 15 residues in the CDR3. The V gene end was trimmed by 3 bases and the J gene end by 3 bases; junction bases not matched to a gene: 7. The CDR3 nucleotides read TGCGCCAGCAGCCAGTCCAAGACAGGGCACTATGGCTACACCTTC. Amino acid sequence: CASSQSKTGHYGYTF.

CDR3 in DNA: TGTGCCAGCAGTGAATCAGGGGGCTATTCACCCCTCCACTTT. It translates to CASSESGGYSPLHF. This chain links TRBV2 with TRBJ1-6, with 8 bases lining up with TRBD1. The J segment lost 8 bases and the V segment lost 2 bases, leaving 2 bases of the junction unmatched. The CDR3 runs 14 residues. The V gene's germline CDR1 is SNHLY and CDR2 FYNNEI.

The chain's CDR3 is CASSEQGTAYEQYF. The CDR3, as DNA: TGTGCCAGCAGTGAACAGGGGACAGCCTACGAGCAGTACTTC. This chain uses TRBV2 with TRBJ2-7, with TRBD1 identical over 7 bases. CDR3 size: 14 residues. The junction had 3 bases not matched to a gene; V was cut back by 2 bases and J by 2 bases. Looked up from germline, CDR1 is SNHLY and CDR2 is FYNNEI.

J is TRBJ2-2 and V is TRBV6-5; 7 bases fit TRBD2. The V segment lost 7 bases and the J segment 5 bases; nucleotides outside the gene matches: 10. The CDR3 is 15 amino acids. Germline-derived CDR1 and CDR2 are MNHEY and SVGAGI. CDR3 region: CASTNSEAGTGELFF. The CDR3 region has the DNA TGTGCCAGCACCAACTCAGAAGCGGGGACCGGGGAGCTGTTTTTT.

The gene calls are TRBV2 and TRBJ1-4, with D unclear. The germline V gene has CDR1 SNHLY and CDR2 FYNNEI. Trimming removed 1 base at V and 8 bases at J, with 11 bases between. This CDR3 spans 14 amino acids. For the CDR3, the DNA is TGTGCCAGCAGTGAAGGGGCTGGAGGCGAAAAACTGTTTTTT. Encoded protein: CASSEGAGGEKLFF.

The chain employs TRBV6-1 and TRBJ1-2; tentative D call: TRBD1 (5 bases). The CDR3 is 14 residues long. The V end was cut by 3 bases, the J end by 6 bases, with 14 bases between. Germline CDR1 is MNHNS and CDR2 is SASEGT. The CDR3 is CASSEDTPFHGYTF. Written as DNA, the CDR3 is TGTGCCAGCAGTGAGGACACGCCATTCCATGGCTACACCTTC.

The rearrangement uses TRBV9 and TRBJ1-2; 9 positions agree with TRBD1. Trimming removed 0 bases from V and 3 bases from J; junction bases left unmatched: 9. Per the germline V gene, CDR1 is SGDLS and CDR2 is YYNGEE. This CDR3 has 17 residues. This CDR3 reads CASSVALGTGRDYGYTF. CDR3 bases: TGTGCCAGCAGCGTAGCTTTAGGGACAGGGCGGGACTATGGCTACACCTTC.

V is TRBV9 and J is TRBJ1-1; tentatively, D is TRBD1 (6 bases). V lost 0 bases and J lost 0, with 12 bases in between. Per germline, CDR1 SGDLS and CDR2 YYNGEE. This CDR3 has 16 amino acids. The CDR3 region is CASSVVHGQLNTEAFF. The CDR3 DNA reads as TGTGCCAGCAGCGTAGTCCATGGACAGCTGAACACTGAAGCTTTCTTT.

V usage is TRBV7-2 and J usage is TRBJ2-5, with D possibly TRBD2 on 6 matching bases. With 7 bases removed from V and 4 bases from J, the gap between germline ends came to 16 bases. From germline, CDR1 is SGHTA and CDR2 FQGNSA. The CDR3 runs to 14 residues. CDR3 sequence (DNA): TGTGCCAGCACCGTACGGGGGAGGTCAGAGACCCAGTACTTC. Residues: CASTVRGRSETQYF.

A single count supports this clone. V gene TRBV3-1 (or the pseudogene TRBV3-2) combines with J gene TRBJ1-2; 9 nucleotides agree with TRBD1. Germline V lookup: CDR1 LGHDT, CDR2 YNNKEL (reference sequence). The junction had 14 bases not matched to a gene; V was cut back by 4 bases and J by 2 bases. The length of the CDR3 is 18 residues. CDR3 amino acids: CASSLSGTGFPMNYGYTF. CDR3 nucleotide sequence: TGTGCCAGCAGCCTATCCGGGACAGGGTTCCCCATGAACTATGGCTACACCTTC.

V and J are TRBV4-3 and TRBJ2-5; D perhaps matches TRBD2 (6 bases). CDR1 is LGHNA, CDR2 YSLEER, per germline. Trimming cost V 2 bases and J 5 bases, with 18 bases left between them. The CDR3 is 16 amino acids. CDR3 sequence reads: CASSQNVGLRDETQYF. DNA of the CDR3: TGCGCCAGCAGCCAAAACGTGGGACTGAGGGATGAGACCCAGTACTTC.

The chain is built from TRBV5-6 and TRBJ1-2, with 12 nucleotides matching TRBD1. V lost 3 bases and J lost 6; bases outside the gene matches: 9. The CDR3 contains 16 residues. In germline, CDR1 is SGHDT, CDR2 YYEEEE. In DNA form, the CDR3 reads TGTGCCAGCAGCTGGAACTACGGGACAGGGGGCGATGGCTACACCTTC. Amino acids: CASSWNYGTGGDGYTF.

The chain uses TRBV6-2 or TRBV6-3 and TRBJ2-1; the D gene is possibly TRBD2 (6 bases). V was clipped by 4 bases and J by 13 bases, with 14 bases between them. Per the germline V gene, CDR1 is MNHEY and CDR2 is SVGEGT. This CDR3 region has 12 residues. This CDR3 is CASSSGTAGQFF. In nucleotides, the CDR3 is TGTGCCAGCAGTTCCGGGACTGCCGGCCAGTTCTTC.

The J gene is TRBJ1-5, the V gene TRBV4-2, with 7 bases identical to TRBD1. The CDR3 is 15 amino acids. CDR1 is LGHNA, CDR2 YNFKEQ, per germline. V shed 0 bases and J 4 bases; nucleotides not matched to a gene: 3. CDR3 coding DNA: TGTGCCAGCAGCCAAGATGGACAGGATAATCAGCCCCAGCATTTT. It yields the protein CASSQDGQDNQPQHF.

The J gene is TRBJ1-1, the V gene TRBV9, with D possibly TRBD1 on 6 matching bases. This CDR3 region has 17 residues. The V end was cut by 4 bases, the J end by 1 base, with 20 bases between. Germline CDR1 is SGDLS and CDR2 is YYNGEE. Here the CDR3 reads CASSWITGKPANTEAFF. The CDR3 nucleotides read TGTGCCAGCAGCTGGATTACAGGGAAACCTGCGAACACTGAAGCTTTCTTT. Based on the CDR3 plus reference TRBV9 and TRBJ1-1, the full variable domain is DSGVTQTPKHLITATGQRVTLRCSPRSGDLSVYWYQQSLDQGLQFLIQYYNGEERAKGNILERFSAQQFPDLHSELNLSSLELGDSALYFCASSWITGKPANTEAFFGQGTRLTVV.

CDR3 sequence reads: CASSQEKGAAYEQYF. Written as DNA, the CDR3 is TGCGCCAGCAGCCAAGAAAAGGGGGCGGCCTACGAGCAGTACTTC. The chain joins TRBV4-1 to TRBJ2-7; 7 bases align to TRBD1. Germline CDR1 MGHRA, CDR2 YSYEKL. This CDR3 spans 15 amino acids. J gave up 2 bases and V 0 bases, and 4 bases lay outside the gene matches.

This chain connects TRBV7-2 to TRBJ1-2, with D unclear. Germline CDR1 SGHTA, CDR2 FQGNSA. Trimming cost V 5 bases and J 6 bases, with 16 bases left between them. The CDR3 contains 14 residues. The CDR3 bases are TGTGCCAGCAGCCCCGAGGGCGGCCAGGATGGCTACACCTTC. It specifies CASSPEGGQDGYTF.

The chain carries TRBV10-2 and TRBJ2-3; a weak D match, TRBD2 (6 bases). The V gene lost 1 base and the J gene lost 1 base, with 12 bases spanning the gap. The germline gives CDR1 WSHSY, CDR2 SAAADI. The CDR3 has 16 amino acids. The CDR3 here is CASSEWRDRRTDTQYF. In nucleotides, the CDR3 is TGCGCCAGCAGTGAGTGGAGGGACCGTCGCACAGATACGCAGTATTTT.

This rearrangement joins TRBV18 to TRBJ1-3; D is undetermined. CDR1 is KGHSH and CDR2 is LQKENI in the germline V gene. CDR3 length: 13 amino acids. V lost 2 bases, J lost 4 bases, and 6 bases lay in between. CDR3 protein: CASSPGEGNTIYF. CDR3 coding DNA: TGTGCCAGCTCACCAGGGGAGGGAAACACCATATATTTT.

The chain uses TRBV5-1 and TRBJ1-3, with D perhaps matching TRBD1 (6 bases). The germline V gene encodes CDR1 SGHRS and CDR2 YFSETQ. The CDR3 length is 14 residues. V was pared by 4 bases and J by 4 bases, with 12 bases between. The CDR3 protein is CASSGGSFGNTIYF. For the CDR3, the DNA is TGCGCCAGCAGCGGGGGCAGCTTCGGAAACACCATATATTTT.

J is TRBJ2-5 and V is TRBV5-8; a weak D match, TRBD1 (5 bases). Trimming left V 2 bases short and J 4 bases short, with 12 bases between. Germline CDR1 is SGHTS and CDR2 is YDEGEE. This CDR3 is built from 14 residues. The CDR3 here is CASSFGQGGETQYF. The CDR3 DNA is TGTGCCAGCAGCTTTGGCCAGGGTGGAGAGACCCAGTACTTC. The complete variable domain, with remaining parts taken from reference TRBV5-8 and TRBJ2-5, reads EAGVTQSPTHLIKTRGQQATLRCSPISGHTSVYWYQQALGLGLQFLLWYDEGEERNRGNFPPRFSGRQFPNYSSELNVNALELEDSALYLCASSFGQGGETQYFGPGTRLLVL.

Remarks on this clone: Other DNA sequences in this specimen translate into the identical CDR3. The chain combines TRBV30 with TRBJ1-1; tentatively, D is TRBD1 (6 bases). With 2 bases removed from V and 2 bases from J, the gap between germline ends came to 9 bases. CDR1 is GTSNPN, CDR2 SVGIG, per germline (reference sequence). This CDR3 region has 13 residues. The CDR3 bases are TGTGCCTGGAGTACAGGGACCAACACTGAAGCTTTCTTT. Its translation: CAWSTGTNTEAFF.

The V and J genes are TRBV19 and TRBJ1-1; no reliable D call. Germline CDR1 LNHDA, CDR2 SQIVND (reference sequence). With 3 bases removed from V and 5 bases from J, the gap between germline ends came to 19 bases. The length of the CDR3 is 16 residues. The CDR3: CASSIPKDLTGTEAFF. The CDR3 DNA follows: TGTGCCAGTAGTATCCCCAAGGATTTGACGGGGACTGAAGCTTTCTTT. Together with reference TRBV19 and TRBJ1-1, the CDR3 gives the full variable domain: DGGITQSPKYLFRKEGQNVTLSCEQNLNHDAMYWYRQDPGQGLRLIYYSQIVNDFQKGDIAEGYSVSREKKESFPLTVTSAQKNPTAFYLCASSIPKDLTGTEAFFGQGTRLTVV.

This clone was observed a few times. The genes are TRBV6-2 or TRBV6-3 and TRBJ2-2; 10 bases match TRBD2. V lost 6 bases to trimming and J lost 5 bases; unmatched junction nucleotides: 12. CDR3 length equals 17 residues. Germline-derived CDR1 and CDR2 are MNHEY and SVGEGT. CDR3 region: CASSPGNLAGVTGELFF. Here the CDR3 DNA reads TGTGCCAGCAGCCCGGGGAACCTAGCGGGAGTTACCGGGGAGCTGTTTTTT.

This clone has more than one count but fewer than ten. This chain connects TRBV27 to TRBJ1-1, with D uncertain. CDR1 is MNHEY and CDR2 is SMNVEV in the germline V gene (reference sequence). Deletions cut 2 bases from V and 4 bases from J, with 11 bases between. CDR3 length: 14 residues. CDR3 in DNA: TGTGCCAGCAGTTTACAGAGGGCGGGCACTGAAGCTTTCTTT. It specifies CASSLQRAGTEAFF.

This rearrangement joins TRBV4-2 to TRBJ1-5; D gene ambiguous. CDR1 LGHNA and CDR2 YNFKEQ come from the germline V gene. V was shortened by 4 bases and J by 4 bases, with 11 bases between the two germline ends. The CDR3 consists of 14 residues. CDR3 region: CASSPRIRNQPQHF. In DNA form, the CDR3 reads TGTGCCAGCAGCCCCCGAATTCGGAATCAGCCCCAGCATTTT.

V and J are TRBV10-3 and TRBJ1-1, with D possibly TRBD1 on 5 matching bases. Trimming pared 4 bases from V and 4 bases from J, leaving 22 bases between. This CDR3 comprises 17 residues. The germline V gene has CDR1 ENHRY and CDR2 SYGVKD. As DNA, the CDR3 is TGTGCCATCAGTGGGGGACCTACGGGGGGTGAGGGCACTGAAGCTTTCTTT. Its translation is CAISGGPTGGEGTEAFF.

As regards this clone: One junction end does not reproduce the germline sequence, and a read error may be involved. The rearrangement uses TRBV7-7 and TRBJ2-1, with 11 bases aligning to TRBD2. Germline V CDR1 and CDR2: SSHAT, FNYEAQ (reference sequence). This CDR3 spans 15 amino acids. For the CDR3, the DNA is TGTGCTAGCAGCTTATTAGCGGGGGGGCAGAATGAGCAGTTCTTC. Translation gives CASSLLAGGQNEQFF. Supplemented by reference TRBV7-7 and TRBJ2-1, the full variable domain reads GAGVSQSPRYKVTKRGQDVTLRCDPISSHATLYWYQQALGQGPEFLTYFNYEAQPDKSGLPSDRFSAERPEGSISTLTIQRTEQRDSAMYRCASSLLAGGQNEQFFGPGTRLTVL.